This record covers a single T cell receptor (beta chain). Its antigen is currently unknown. Sequencing used immunoSEQ multiplex PCR; TCRdb keeps in-frame clones, though not all of them. The sample consists of about 20,000 clones, roughly 80% of them appearing once. These data belong to a study of OX40 agonist ivuxolimab in advanced cancers. General study results and limits: There were, on average, more expanded clones in CD8+ T cells than in CD4+. Near-lowest levels of clonal expansion characterized partial responders at 0.1-3.0 mg/kg.

Trimming removed 9 bases from V and 5 bases from J, with 19 bases in between. From germline, CDR1 is MNHEY and CDR2 SVGAGI. This CDR3 comprises 14 residues. The chain couples TRBV6-5 to TRBJ1-2; D is unclear. The clonotype was recovered from an adult with an advanced solid tumor such as melanoma, head and neck, liver or kidney cancer. The source was CD4+ or CD8+ T cells sorted from blood, collected in a trial of the OX40 agonist ivuxolimab. CDR3 residues: CASTSNTASYGYTF. As DNA, the CDR3 is TGTGCCAGTACCTCAAACACGGCATCTTATGGCTACACCTTC.